Below, 10 T cell receptor beta chains from the same sample are listed, as sequenced in a study of T cell repertoires in cytomegalovirus infection. These receptors' targets are unknown. TCRdb reprocessed the reads via MiXCR and lists one record per CDR3 protein. The table has 300,000 or so distinct CDR3 sequences, around 25% seen once. This specimen was cultured PBMCs, taken from culture after CMV antigen stimulation. These TCRs come from a human donor in good health (CMV status not recorded). Some clones in this sample may be carry-over from other donors' samples.

Details on this clonotype: Since the CDR3 does not end with the conserved phenylalanine or tryptophan, this likely comes from a read error. V gene TRBV15 combines with J gene TRBJ1-5; D is undetermined. Trimming took 5 bases from V and 0 from J, leaving 14 bases between them. The CDR3 has 16 amino acids. Germline CDR1 reads LNHNV; CDR2 reads YYDKDF (reference sequence). CDR3 nucleotide sequence: TGTGCCACCAGCCCGGGAGGGCTTCATAGCAATCAGCCCCAGCATCTT. Translating it yields CATSPGGLHSNQPQHL.

The chain links TRBV11-2 to TRBJ2-5; D unresolved. The germline V gene has CDR1 SGHAT and CDR2 FQNNGV. V was trimmed by 5 bases and J by 2 bases, leaving 21 bases between them. The CDR3 is 17 amino acids. The CDR3: CASSLNSGRLGQETQYF. The DNA for the CDR3 is TGTGCCAGCAGCCTGAACTCCGGCAGATTGGGGCAAGAGACCCAGTACTTC.

This clonotype was detected a few times. This chain uses TRBV4-3 with TRBJ1-1, with D uncertain. Germline CDR1 is LGHNA and CDR2 is YSLEER. The CDR3 length is 14 residues. Trimming took 7 bases from V and 8 from J, leaving 20 bases between them. The CDR3: CASTPEPGGLEAFF. CDR3 nucleotides: TGCGCCAGCACCCCAGAGCCAGGAGGGCTAGAAGCTTTCTTT.

This clonotype was detected ten times or more. The CDR3 spells CATSEGETQYF. The CDR3, as DNA: TGTGCCACCAGTGAAGGGGAGACCCAGTACTTC. The chain couples TRBV24-1 to TRBJ2-5; D not resolved. The CDR3 extends over 11 amino acids. Germline CDR1 is KGHDR and CDR2 is SFDVKD. The V end was cut by 4 bases, the J end by 5 bases, with 4 bases between.

This clonotype was seen at least ten times. The chain combines TRBV7-2 with TRBJ1-1; D perhaps matches TRBD1 (6 bases). Germline V lookup: CDR1 SGHTA, CDR2 FQGNSA. V was trimmed by 3 bases and J by 11 bases, leaving 16 bases between them. There are 13 residues in the CDR3. This chain's CDR3 is CASSLEGGRGAFF. CDR3 DNA: TGTGCCAGCAGCTTGGAGGGGGGTAGAGGTGCTTTCTTT.

The sample holds many counts of this clonotype. The chain has TRBV24-1 and TRBJ2-1; D might be TRBD2 (5 bases). This CDR3 contains 16 residues. The germline V gene has CDR1 KGHDR and CDR2 SFDVKD. The germline V and J ends were trimmed by 3 bases and 2 bases, with 13 bases remaining between them. The DNA for the CDR3 is TGTGCCACCAGTGATAAGGCTAGCCAAACCTACAATGAGCAGTTCTTC. Its translation: CATSDKASQTYNEQFF.

This clonotype has more than one count but fewer than ten. The rearrangement links TRBV6-1 to TRBJ2-7; no clear D gene. CDR1 is MNHNS and CDR2 is SASEGT in the germline V gene. The CDR3 is made up of 12 amino acids. The V gene lost 3 bases and the J gene lost 0 bases, with 3 bases spanning the gap. This CDR3 reads CASSDNSYEQYF. As DNA, the CDR3 is TGTGCCAGCAGTGACAACTCCTACGAGCAGTACTTC.

The chain links TRBV7-2 to TRBJ1-1; D gene unclear. The V gene's germline CDR1 is SGHTA and CDR2 FQGNSA. The CDR3 has 14 residues. V lost 6 bases and J lost 1, with 12 bases in between. The CDR3 loop is CASRREAENTEAFF. The DNA for the CDR3 is TGTGCCAGCAGAAGAGAAGCGGAGAACACTGAAGCTTTCTTT.

In its sample, this clonotype was seen once. The rearrangement uses TRBV5-6 and TRBJ2-7, with 10 bases identical to TRBD2. This CDR3 has 12 residues. Germline CDR1 reads SGHDT; CDR2 reads YYEEEE. The CDR3 region has the DNA TGTGCCAGCAGCTTGGAGCTAGCGGGAGCCAACGTC. This translates into CASSLELAGANV.

This clonotype was seen many times. The chain carries TRBV7-2 and TRBJ2-7, with no clear D. V gave up 0 bases and J gave up 3 bases, with 6 bases separating them. This CDR3 spans 13 amino acids. CDR1 is SGHTA and CDR2 is FQGNSA in the germline V gene. The CDR3 DNA sequence: TGTGCCAGCAGCTTAGCGGGGAACTACGAGCAGTACGTC. This encodes CASSLAGNYEQYV.